The rows below give T cell receptor beta chains drawn from one sample of a study of blood T cells in healthy people across ages. TCRdb reanalysed the 5' RACE reads using MiXCR and keeps one entry per CDR3 protein. The profile shows under 1,000,000 distinct CDR3 sequences, 46% of them singletons. Input material: blood. These receptors originate from a man older than 75 in good health. Both conserved end residues are part of each CDR3. The D gene is left open where the match is weak. Size values are once, few and many counts, or a class for expanded clones, and some rows have none.

v_gene	j_gene	d_gene	abundance	CDR3nt	CDR3aa
TRBV5-1	TRBJ2-1	TRBD2	NA	TGCGCCAGCAGCTTCGAGGGACTAGCACTTGAGCAGTTCTTC	CASSFEGLALEQFF
TRBV29-1	TRBJ2-1	NA	once	TGCAGCTGGCGGGGCACATACAATGAGCAGTTCTTC	CSWRGTYNEQFF
TRBV7-2	TRBJ1-2	NA	few	TGTGCCAGCAGCTTAGCAGGGGCGTACACCTTC	CASSLAGAYTF
TRBV7-2	TRBJ1-2	NA	few	TGTGCCAGCTCACTAGACGGGGGCTACACCTTC	CASSLDGGYTF
TRBV3-1	TRBJ2-1	NA	NA	TGTGCCAGCAGCCAGCTGGAGGGGAATGAGCAGTTCTTC	CASSQLEGNEQFF
TRBV28	TRBJ1-5	TRBD1	few	TGTGCCAGCAGTTCAGGGACAGCTAGAGGCAATCAGCCCCAGCATTTT	CASSSGTARGNQPQHF
TRBV7-2	TRBJ2-5	NA	NA	TGTGCCAGCAGCTTAGGACAGGCGGAGTACTTC	CASSLGQAEYF
TRBV25-1	TRBJ2-1	NA	few	TGTGCCAGCAGTGAATATGGGGGCGGGTATAACAATGAGCAGTTCTTC	CASSEYGGGYNNEQFF
TRBV9	TRBJ2-5	TRBD2	few	TGTGCCAGCAGCGTAGCTAGGAGACTAGCGGGAGGGCCTAATGAGCAGTACTTC	CASSVARRLAGGPNEQYF
TRBV28	TRBJ2-5	NA	NA	TGTGCCATCACCAGGAGCCCCGGCTGGGAAGAGACCCAGTACTTC	CAITRSPGWEETQYF
TRBV20-1	TRBJ1-6	NA	once	TGCAGTGCTCCGGATACCCGCGTTAATTCACCCCTCCACTTT	CSAPDTRVNSPLHF
TRBV12-3/TRBV12-4	TRBJ2-3	NA	few	TGTGCCAGCAGCGTGGACCGTACAGATACGCAGTATTTT	CASSVDRTDTQYF
TRBV12-3/TRBV12-4	TRBJ1-4	NA	NA	TGTGCCAGCAGTTTAGGAGGGTACAGTGAAAAACTGTTTTTT	CASSLGGYSEKLFF
TRBV3-1	TRBJ2-7	NA	NA	TGTGCCAGCAGCCTGGCAAGTCTTGGGCACGAGCAGTACTTC	CASSLASLGHEQYF
TRBV4-2	TRBJ2-5	NA	once	TGTGCCAGCAGCCAAGGGAGCGAGGTCCCAGGGGAGACCCAGTACTTC	CASSQGSEVPGETQYF
TRBV18	TRBJ1-1	NA	few	TGTGCCAGCTCACCCCGGTTAGGTTCGACGACTGAAGCTTTCTTT	CASSPRLGSTTEAFF
TRBV5-1	TRBJ1-2	NA	NA	TGCGCCAGCAGCCGGGGGGCTCTTGGCTACACCTTC	CASSRGALGYTF
TRBV5-6	TRBJ2-7	TRBD2	NA	TGTACCAGCAGCTTGAGAACTAGCGGGAGGGTCTACGAGCAGTACTTC	CTSSLRTSGRVYEQYF
TRBV28	TRBJ2-7	NA	NA	TGTGCCAGCAGTGCTAGACTCTACGAGCAGTACTTC	CASSARLYEQYF
TRBV7-2	TRBJ2-3	TRBD2	many	TGTGCCAGCAGCCGACCTCTAGCGGGTCCGAACACAGATACGCAGTATTTT	CASSRPLAGPNTDTQYF
TRBV27	TRBJ2-3	TRBD2	once	TGTGCCAGCAGTTTTATGACTAGCGGAACCACAGATACGCAGTATTTT	CASSFMTSGTTDTQYF
TRBV29-1	TRBJ2-7	NA	few	TGCAGCGTTGAAAGGGGCAGTGACTACGAGCAGTACTTC	CSVERGSDYEQYF
TRBV25-1	TRBJ1-6	NA	NA	TGTGCCAGCAGATCCCACAATTCACCCCTCCACTTT	CASRSHNSPLHF
TRBV7-2	TRBJ2-1	NA	NA	TGTGCCAGCAGCTTGGCTTCTGGGAGCTCCTACGAGCAGTTCTTC	CASSLASGSSYEQFF
TRBV11-3	TRBJ2-7	TRBD2	NA	TGTGCCAGCAGCTTCAGGACTAGCGGAACCTACAATGAGCAGTACTTC	CASSFRTSGTYNEQYF
TRBV12-3/TRBV12-4	TRBJ2-1	TRBD1	NA	TGTGCCAGCAGTCCAGACAGGGTCTCCTACAATGGGCAGTTCTTC	CASSPDRVSYNGQFF
TRBV21-1	TRBJ2-3	NA	once	TGTGCCAGCAGCAATCGGGACAGGGAAACAGATACGCAGTATTTT	CASSNRDRETDTQYF
TRBV5-6	TRBJ2-1	TRBD2	NA	TGTGCCAGCAGCGTGCTAGCGGGACTGTCCAATGAGCAGTTCTTC	CASSVLAGLSNEQFF
TRBV4-2	TRBJ2-7	NA	NA	TGTGCCAGCAGCCAAGGATCACAGGCCTACGAGCAGTACTTC	CASSQGSQAYEQYF
TRBV7-3	TRBJ1-2	NA	few	TGTGCCAGCAGCTTAAATGCAGGGTCTAACTATGGCTACACCTTC	CASSLNAGSNYGYTF
TRBV5-1	TRBJ2-1	NA	NA	TGCGCCAGCAGCCCAAGGCCCAGGGCAGGCAATGAGCAGTTCTTC	CASSPRPRAGNEQFF
TRBV7-2	TRBJ2-1	TRBD2	NA	TGTGCCAGCAGCTCCAGACTAGCGGGAAGGAATGAGCAGTTCTTC	CASSSRLAGRNEQFF
TRBV24-1	TRBJ1-1	NA	NA	TGTGCCACCAGTGATTCAGGGAACACTGAAGCTTTCTTT	CATSDSGNTEAFF
TRBV6-6	TRBJ1-1	NA	NA	TGTGCCAGCAGTTACTCCCCGGGACAAGGTCACACTGAAGCTTTCTTT	CASSYSPGQGHTEAFF
TRBV14	TRBJ1-6	TRBD1	few	TGTGCCAGCAGCCAAAGGACAGGGAGGGATTCACCCCTCCACTTT	CASSQRTGRDSPLHF
TRBV20-1	TRBJ2-5	NA	NA	TGCAGTGCTAGTTCTCGCAGGCAAGAGACCCAGTACTTC	CSASSRRQETQYF